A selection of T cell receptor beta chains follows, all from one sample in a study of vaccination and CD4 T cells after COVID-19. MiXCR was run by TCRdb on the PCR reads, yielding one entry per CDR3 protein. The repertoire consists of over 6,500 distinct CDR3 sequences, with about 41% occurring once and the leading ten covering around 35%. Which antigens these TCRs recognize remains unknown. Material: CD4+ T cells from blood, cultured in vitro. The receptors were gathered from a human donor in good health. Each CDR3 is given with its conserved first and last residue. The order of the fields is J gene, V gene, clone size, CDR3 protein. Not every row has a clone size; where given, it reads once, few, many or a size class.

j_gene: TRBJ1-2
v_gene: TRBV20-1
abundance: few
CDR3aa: CSARVDGAGGYTF

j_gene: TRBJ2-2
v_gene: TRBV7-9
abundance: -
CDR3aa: CASSLTARNTGELFF

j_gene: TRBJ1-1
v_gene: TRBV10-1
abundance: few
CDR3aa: CASSESGAGGEAFF

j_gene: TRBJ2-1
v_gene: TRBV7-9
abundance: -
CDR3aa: CASSPWRGRNEQFF

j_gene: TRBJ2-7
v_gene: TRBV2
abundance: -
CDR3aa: CASSALTGTRSEQYF

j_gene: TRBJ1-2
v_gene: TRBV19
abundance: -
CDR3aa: CASSIPPPRAGNGYTF

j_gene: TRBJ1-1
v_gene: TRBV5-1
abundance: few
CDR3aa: CASSFQQGNTEAFF

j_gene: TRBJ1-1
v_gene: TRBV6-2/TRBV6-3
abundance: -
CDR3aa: CASSLAEHKTAFF

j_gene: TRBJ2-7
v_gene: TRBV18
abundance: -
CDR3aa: CASSPGVTTYEQYF

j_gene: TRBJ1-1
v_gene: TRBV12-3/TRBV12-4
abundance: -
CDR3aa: CASSRGWEAFF

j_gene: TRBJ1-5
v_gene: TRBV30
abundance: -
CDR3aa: CAWSVDSNQPQHF

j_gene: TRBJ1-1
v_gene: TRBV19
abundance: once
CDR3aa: CASRPRVIDTEAFF

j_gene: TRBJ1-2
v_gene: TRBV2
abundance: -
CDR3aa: CASDTGYGYTF

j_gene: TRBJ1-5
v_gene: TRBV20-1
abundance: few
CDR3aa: CSASGPNQPQHF

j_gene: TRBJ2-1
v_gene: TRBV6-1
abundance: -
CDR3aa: CASRKDGAREQFF

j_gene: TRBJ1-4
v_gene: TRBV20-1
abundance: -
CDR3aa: CSASEDRGAKLFF

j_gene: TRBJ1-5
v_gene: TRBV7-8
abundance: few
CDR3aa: CASSLLSQPQHF

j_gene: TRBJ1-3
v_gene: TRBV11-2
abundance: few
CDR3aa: CASSSQGSGNTIYF

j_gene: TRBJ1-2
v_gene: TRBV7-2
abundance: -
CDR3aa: CASSPTGGRLSGIGYTF

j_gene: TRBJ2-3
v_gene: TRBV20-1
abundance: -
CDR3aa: CSAKGRGLAGGPDTQYF

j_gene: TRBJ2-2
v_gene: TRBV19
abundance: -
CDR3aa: CASSTGTANTGELFF

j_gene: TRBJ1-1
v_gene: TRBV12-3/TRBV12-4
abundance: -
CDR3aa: CASSSWDTEAFF

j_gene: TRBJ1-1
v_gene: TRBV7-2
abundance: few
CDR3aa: CASSLGGGFRRTEAFF

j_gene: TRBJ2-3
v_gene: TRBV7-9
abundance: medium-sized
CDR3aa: CASSSTTDTQYF

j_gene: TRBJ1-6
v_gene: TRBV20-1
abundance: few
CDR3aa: CSAADYRNSPLHF

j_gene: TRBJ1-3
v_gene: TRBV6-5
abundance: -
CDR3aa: CASSYTSGNTIYF

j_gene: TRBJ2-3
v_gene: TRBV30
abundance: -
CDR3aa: CAWSVIDTQYF

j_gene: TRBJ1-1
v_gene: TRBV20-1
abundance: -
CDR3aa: CSARTSSGGTEAFF

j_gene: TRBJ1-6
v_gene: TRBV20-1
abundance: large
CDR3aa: CSARARRLTNSPLHF

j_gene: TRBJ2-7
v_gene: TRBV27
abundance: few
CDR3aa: CASSFGQGSYEQYF

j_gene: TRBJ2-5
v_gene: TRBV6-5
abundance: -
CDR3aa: CASSYSPGDQETQYF

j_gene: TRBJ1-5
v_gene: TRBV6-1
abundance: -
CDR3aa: CASRGGQNQPQHF

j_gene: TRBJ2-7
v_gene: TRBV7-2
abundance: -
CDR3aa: CASSPWESSYEQYF

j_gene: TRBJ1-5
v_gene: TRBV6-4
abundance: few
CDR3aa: CASTGNIINQPQHF

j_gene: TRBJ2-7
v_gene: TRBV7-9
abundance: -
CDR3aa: CASSLRVTGRGEQYF

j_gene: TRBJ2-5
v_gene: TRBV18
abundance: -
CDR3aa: CASFGDSREEETQYF

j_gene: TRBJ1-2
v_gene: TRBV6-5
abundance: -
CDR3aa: CASSYPARGKDGYTF

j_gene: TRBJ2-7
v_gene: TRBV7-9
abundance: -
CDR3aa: CASSPTEAYEQYF

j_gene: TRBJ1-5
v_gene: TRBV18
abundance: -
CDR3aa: CASSPPGNQPQHF

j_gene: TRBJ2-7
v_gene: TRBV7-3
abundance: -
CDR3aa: CASSQGRGRGYEQYF